A selection of T cell receptor beta chains follows, all from one sample in a study of T-cell reconstitution after alpha-beta-depleted transplantation in children. TCRdb called the PCR reads again in MiXCR, with one record for every CDR3 protein. Seen here are 100,000 to 120,000 distinct CDR3 sequences, approximately 10% observed once, and the top ten hold 8%. The sequencing here drew on PBMCs from the stem cell graft donor, taken from the stem cell graft. Every receptor here comes from a human donor who donated a stem cell graft to a child with acute lymphoblastic leukemia. The CDR3 runs from the conserved cysteine through the conserved F or W. Fields, in order: clone size, V gene, CDR3 protein. The listing skips clone size in some rows; elsewhere it reads once, few, many or a size class.

>many|TRBV7-2
CASSSLAGAVVEQYF
>many|TRBV28
CASSPRGGEQYF
>many|TRBV9
CASSVGVTGLVNEQFF
>many|TRBV11-2
CASSLQGRDSYEQYF
>many|TRBV6-1
CASSRVAASDTQYF
>many|TRBV20-1
CSGVWAALKETQYF
>many|TRBV7-6
CASSLEAVAYNEQFF
>many|TRBV5-1
CASSLTSGRTYEQYF
>many|TRBV20-1
CSVIPLGTGFFTDTQYF
>many|TRBV20-1
CSARHLLASTGELFF
>few|TRBV7-6
CASSPLAGINNEQFF
>many|TRBV20-1
CSARIRETQYF
>many|TRBV12-3/TRBV12-4
CASSLQDSGYGYTF
>few|TRBV6-1
CASTLGQGAVGANGLTF
>many|TRBV7-8
CASSRAGNSPLHF
>many|TRBV25-1
CASSEEGGSIYYNEQFF
>many|TRBV4-1
CASSQVPAGELFF
>many|TRBV12-3/TRBV12-4
CASSLLVNTEAFF
>many|TRBV20-1
CSASSGSGSRTDTQYF
>many|TRBV29-1
CSGGGETQYF
>many|TRBV9
CASSHSGGAGSYNEQFF
>many|TRBV20-1
CSATDRGPDEKLFF
>many|TRBV5-1
CASSPSGAAYEQYF
>many|TRBV9
CASSLPGEQFF
>many|TRBV21-1
CASDSRGTTDSNQPQHF
>many|TRBV9
CASSVEGRRVRTDTQYF
>many|TRBV4-2
CASSPRAGVSDTQYF
>many|TRBV7-9
CASSLLAGGPNEQFF
>many|TRBV7-2
CASSGGTSGISEQYF
>many|TRBV6-6
CASSYSEVQYF
>many|TRBV12-3/TRBV12-4
CASSHPKGEQFF
>many|TRBV20-1
CSAQGLAGVETQYF
>many|TRBV5-5
CASSLNRERGYTF
>.|TRBV5-6
CASSLGTPVGTDTQYF
>many|TRBV28
CASSTRQGRTDTQYF
>few|TRBV7-3
CASSAQGYGYTF
>many|TRBV27
CASSLVAGETQYF
>many|TRBV29-1
CSVGPDGYTF
>many|TRBV28
CASSLSQGNTGELFF
>.|TRBV12-3/TRBV12-4
CASTGTGYTGELFF